This record covers a single T cell receptor (beta chain). This record comes from a study of blood T cell repertoires in COVID-19. The CDR3 contains 15 residues. Trimming cost V 6 bases and J 4 bases; bases outside gene matches: 11. The germline V gene has CDR1 MDHEN and CDR2 SYDVKM. Produced via immunoSEQ multiplex PCR; TCRdb's table is partial and in-frame only. The sample lists 70,000 or so clones, about nine tenths occurring once. Material for sequencing was peripheral blood. The clonotype originates from a woman between 18 and 30 years old with acute or convalescent COVID-19. V usage is TRBV28 and J usage is TRBJ1-1; 7 bases are shared with TRBD1. CDR3: CASSATGVASTEAFF. The CDR3 DNA reads as TGTGCCAGCAGCGCAACAGGGGTAGCCTCCACTGAAGCTTTCTTT.